This TCR beta chain originates from a study of cytomegalovirus exposure and HLA in healthy donors (TCRdb year 2017). For the wider study: In an earlier analysis of 450 to 750 of the donors, about 270 Gb of sequence data and approximately 120 million unique TCR beta sequences from about 179 million T cells were reported. Around 320 gigabases of sequencing data and roughly 90 million unique TCR sequences were included in an early release covering about 620 HLA-typed donors. Of the roughly 400 genotyped donors, 81% were placed in the genetic ancestry cluster associated with self-reported Caucasian donors. The aim of the study was to test whether cataloging public T cell receptors could identify signatures of past pathogen exposure. Using immunosequencing, the study profiled T cell repertoires from 666 subjects and related those repertoires to cytomegalovirus serostatus. Besides the first cohort of under 700 subjects, a separate validation cohort made up of about 120 different subjects was used. The study combined high-throughput TCR immunosequencing, statistical association of individual TCRs with disease status, and machine learning to predict cytomegalovirus infection status. In a later analysis, previously published TCR beta repertoires from 670 or so donors were re-analyzed and high-resolution HLA genotyping was added so that TCR occurrence patterns could be studied. Rather than using new phenotypic data, the later analysis identified candidate immune exposures from TCR beta sequences and from how often those sequences occurred across donors. To decide whether each TCR beta V gene segment behaved as functional or pseudogenic, an earlier analysis of approximately 620 of the donors relied on high-throughput TCR beta sequencing. Donor age, sex, ethnicity and CMV serostatus were compiled together with the repertoire data. A later genetic analysis took genome-wide SNP genotypes for about three fifths of the 666 donors and used that subset as a discovery cohort. All discovery cohort repertoires had been generated on a single sequencing platform. Class I and class II HLA loci were covered by the typing at four-digit resolution. Typing coverage varied by locus: about 629-630 donors for A, B, C, DRB1 and DQB1; about 520 for DQA1; more than 600 for DPA1; some 470 for DPB1. Several DR-DQ haplotypes were treated as single units for association and clustering because of strong linkage in the cohort. Across some 400 genotyped donors of the cohort, an average of about 240,000 unique TCR beta nucleotide sequences per donor were sequenced, and around 20% of those sequences were non-productive. Here is what the overall study found, with its caveats: A few of the identified cytomegalovirus-associated TCR beta chains were confirmed in vitro to be specific for cytomegalovirus antigens. According to a later analysis, parvovirus B19, influenza, CMV and Epstein-Barr virus appeared linked to several top co-occurrence clusters. The study listed approximately 160 TCR beta chains as associated with cytomegalovirus. Some IMGT-functional V segments, including TRBV6-2 and TRBV6-3, could not be distinguished by the 87-base-pair reads and were therefore excluded. In a later genetic analysis, a missense DCLRE1C variant was associated with V-gene and J-gene trimming of TCR beta chains, and the association was replicated in an independent cohort. When HLA alleles, especially DR and DQ, strongly co-occurred, TCR associations were difficult to assign to individual alleles. At a false discovery rate of 0.05, a later analysis linked around 17,000 TCR beta sequences to specific HLA alleles. An earlier analysis of 587 of the donors showed that most TCR beta V segments appeared in productive rearrangements either about 87% or about 30% of the time, which broadly matched IMGT annotations. Correlated functional status among segregating V segments might reflect linkage disequilibrium, but an unknown experimental factor could not be ruled out. This cohort had only TCR beta chains sequenced, and the lack of alpha or paired-chain data limited which features could be detected. According to a later analysis, TCR association rates differed among HLA loci, with DRB1 alleles showing the most associated TCRs and HLA-C alleles showing the fewest. Cytomegalovirus status was reported to be diagnosed by the classifier with high specificity and sensitivity in both the original and validation cohorts. Because some donors lacked HLA typing at each locus, the association tests relied only on the typed subset. Immune exposure information for the cohort was limited to CMV serostatus. The presence/absence analyses assumed that sequencing depth was roughly uniform across donors, and that assumption may not be true. Most TCR sequences were seen in very few donors, while some public TCRs were found in many individuals. A group of highly shared sequence variants was considered likely to be a technical artifact of the sequencing pipeline. The authors suggested that the approach could potentially be extended to other disease states and immunological phenotypes. According to a later analysis, most CMV-associated TCR beta chains appeared to be HLA-restricted, and the HLA associations seemed to be driven largely by CMV exposure. In a later genetic analysis, fewer N-insertions in productive TCRs were reported among donors in an Asian-associated ancestry cluster than the approximately 630-donor mean. A further reported finding was that TCR beta sequences accurately predicted the HLA-A and HLA-B alleles for most subjects in the first cohort. The earlier analysis of approximately 560 of the donors excluded 15 to 20 rarely observed V segments, including chromosome 9 orphons, because counts were too low. Compared with equally common non-associated chains, HLA-associated TCR beta chains in a later analysis were more clonally expanded and had lower generation probabilities.

The library relied on the immunoSEQ multiplex PCR assay. For the multiplex PCR, a mixture combining 60 forward primers for TCR Vbeta segments and 13 reverse primers for TCR Jbeta segments was used. A multiplex PCR assay on genomic DNA amplified the CDR3 region of rearranged TCR beta genes. Amplified TCR beta libraries were sequenced as 87-base-pair reads on the Illumina HiSeq System. On the authors' methods: Across the roughly 600 repertoires, a later analysis counted tens of millions of unique TCR beta chains, some 11 million of which were shared by at least two donors. To remove PCR and sequencing errors, raw reads were error-corrected and collapsed into unique sequences using a nearest-neighbor algorithm that merged closely related sequences. Alignment of CDR3 sequences to IMGT reference sequences was used to assign V, D and J gene segments. For a sequence to be retained, at least a six-nucleotide match to both a V gene segment and a J gene segment was required. A rearrangement was called productive if the CDR3 had no stop codons and remained in frame with V and J, and every other rearrangement was called non-productive. CDR3 was defined according to IMGT convention as the region running from the second conserved V-encoded cysteine to the conserved J-encoded phenylalanine. The earlier analysis of about 500 of the donors excluded sequences that lacked an unambiguous match to a single V gene segment. An earlier analysis of several hundred of the donors classified V segments as functional when productive rearrangements were above 56.7% and as segregating when the standard deviation between donors was above 5%. A statistical classification framework was built to diagnose cytomegalovirus status from the catalog of TCR beta chain sequences. A later analysis assigned V and J genes by comparing TCR nucleotide sequences with IMGT/GENE-DB human TR gene sequences. The TCRdist pipeline was used in a later analysis to assign CDR3 sequences and most-parsimonious VDJ recombination scenarios. A later analysis defined each TCR beta chain by its CDR3 amino acid sequence plus V-gene family, and excluded reads lacking a unique V-gene family. In a later analysis, around 650 highly shared, low-generation-probability nucleotide sequences were removed to address suspected cross-contamination and a sequencing artifact. A later analysis calculated a clonal expansion index for each public chain from normalized within-repertoire ranks of inferred template counts. In a later analysis, generation probabilities were computed with a VDJ recombination model fitted to out-of-frame rearrangements, and the resulting probabilities were checked against IGoR. In a later analysis, TCR-TCR, TCR-HLA and TCR-CMV co-occurrence was scored with hypergeometric tests, and a repertoire-size bias correction was applied to TCR pairs. In a later analysis, false discovery rates were estimated by permuting HLA or CMV assignments 20 times. In a later analysis, co-occurring TCRs were grouped with DBSCAN, and TCRdist sequence similarity was added when clustering was performed within HLA-allele-positive subsets. Co-occurrence clustering excluded repertoires with fewer than 30,000 or more than 120,000 public chains, plus five with anomalous nucleotide sharing. Imported from immuneACCESS, the table was reduced by TCRdb to in-frame sequences with V and J called. These copies leave out some clones; in studies compared against another copy, an unresolved V gene accounts for under half, and the cause of the remainder is not known. The DNA was the basis for D and trimming; V, J and clone size are from that table. This sample lists some 120,000 clones; 70% to 85% were detected once. The biggest ten clones account for about 3.7% of the sample.

Comments on this clone: The specificity of this receptor is unknown. Base quality data are lacking; no much larger clone is found one base away.

Reading from cysteine to phenylalanine, the CDR3 counts 15 amino acids. The retained sequence is limited to the CDR3, 45 bases, with the frame set at the first base. V loses 0 bases at its end and J loses 1 base; junction bases beyond the gene matches: 1. From a lookup of the germline V gene, CDR1 and CDR2 are SGHRS and YFSETQ. The cohort comprised around 690 healthy bone marrow donors. Cohort members were all nominally healthy when sampled, although unrecorded immune exposures were likely present. CMV serostatus was recorded as positive for roughly 300 and negative for about 50% of the roughly 670 cohort members, whereas no CMV serostatus was recorded for the donor in question. Every donor gave a peripheral blood sample, and the peripheral blood mononuclear cells from that sample were used for TCR beta sequencing. Genomic DNA extraction from the blood cell samples was performed with the Qiagen DNeasy Blood Extraction Kit.

Sequenced: PBMCs. The receptor chain draws on TRBV5-1 and TRBJ1-5, with 7 junctional bases fitting TRBD1. This TCR was recovered from a human donor in good health. The CDR3 amino acid sequence is: CASSLEGASNQPQHF. The sequenced DNA is TGCGCCAGCAGCTTGGAGGGGGCAAGCAATCAGCCCCAGCATTTT.